Shown below are 5 T cell receptor beta chains from a single sample sequenced in a study of a mutant IDH1 vaccine in newly diagnosed glioma. Clones were sequenced by immunoSEQ multiplex PCR, and TCRdb holds only the in-frame ones, with some missing. The sample has 69,000 or so clones; around 87% are singletons. Time point reported: week 35, safety follow-up. One vaccine dose held 300 ug of mutant IDH1 20-mer peptide and came with topical imiquimod. These receptors are not linked to any known antigen. The source was PBMCs, collected from a glioma patient whose treatment included an IDH1 peptide vaccine. The receptors originated from a man aged 30-40 years with glioma.

The V and J genes are TRBV7-2 and TRBJ1-2, with TRBD1 as a possible D gene (5 bases). Germline CDR1 SGHTA, CDR2 FQGNSA. V dropped 1 base and J dropped 9 bases, with 9 bases sitting between them. CDR3 length equals 12 residues. For the CDR3, the DNA is TGTGCCAGCAGCTTAGTCAGGGCTAGCTACACCTTC. It codes for CASSLVRASYTF.

In DNA form, the CDR3 reads TGTGCCACCACCGGGGAGCTGTTTTTT. This encodes CATTGELFF. The J gene is TRBJ2-2, the V gene TRBV7-9; D is unresolved. The CDR3 loop spans 9 amino acids. Per germline, CDR1 SEHNR and CDR2 FQNEAQ (reference sequence). V lost 10 bases and J 4 bases, leaving 1 base between the germline ends.

J is TRBJ1-1 and V is TRBV7-8; 9 bases agree with TRBD1. CDR3 length: 15 amino acids. Per germline, CDR1 SGHVS and CDR2 FQNEAQ. V gave up 2 bases and J gave up 4 bases; unmatched junction bases: 5. The CDR3 reads CASSLSGQGPTEAFF. The CDR3, as DNA: TGTGCCAGCAGCTTATCGGGACAGGGCCCCACTGAAGCTTTCTTT.

The chain has TRBV19 and TRBJ2-2, with 7 bases lining up with TRBD2. After removal of 5 bases from V and 4 bases from J, the junction contained 13 bases not matched to a gene. CDR1 and CDR2 (germline): LNHDA, SQIVND (reference sequence). CDR3 length: 17 residues. The CDR3, as DNA: TGTGCCAGTAGTTCCCCTCTAGCGGAGCCGGGCACCGGGGAGCTGTTTTTT. Translating gives CASSSPLAEPGTGELFF.

V gene TRBV7-9 combines with J gene TRBJ2-2, with a weak D call TRBD2 (6 bases). V dropped 5 bases and J dropped 6 bases, with 22 bases sitting between them. The CDR3 extends over 17 amino acids. Germline CDR1 reads SEHNR; CDR2 reads FQNEAQ (reference sequence). This CDR3 reads CASSLNPRGLLAGELFF. Here the CDR3 DNA reads TGTGCCAGCAGCCTAAACCCCCGGGGGTTGTTAGCCGGGGAGCTGTTTTTT.